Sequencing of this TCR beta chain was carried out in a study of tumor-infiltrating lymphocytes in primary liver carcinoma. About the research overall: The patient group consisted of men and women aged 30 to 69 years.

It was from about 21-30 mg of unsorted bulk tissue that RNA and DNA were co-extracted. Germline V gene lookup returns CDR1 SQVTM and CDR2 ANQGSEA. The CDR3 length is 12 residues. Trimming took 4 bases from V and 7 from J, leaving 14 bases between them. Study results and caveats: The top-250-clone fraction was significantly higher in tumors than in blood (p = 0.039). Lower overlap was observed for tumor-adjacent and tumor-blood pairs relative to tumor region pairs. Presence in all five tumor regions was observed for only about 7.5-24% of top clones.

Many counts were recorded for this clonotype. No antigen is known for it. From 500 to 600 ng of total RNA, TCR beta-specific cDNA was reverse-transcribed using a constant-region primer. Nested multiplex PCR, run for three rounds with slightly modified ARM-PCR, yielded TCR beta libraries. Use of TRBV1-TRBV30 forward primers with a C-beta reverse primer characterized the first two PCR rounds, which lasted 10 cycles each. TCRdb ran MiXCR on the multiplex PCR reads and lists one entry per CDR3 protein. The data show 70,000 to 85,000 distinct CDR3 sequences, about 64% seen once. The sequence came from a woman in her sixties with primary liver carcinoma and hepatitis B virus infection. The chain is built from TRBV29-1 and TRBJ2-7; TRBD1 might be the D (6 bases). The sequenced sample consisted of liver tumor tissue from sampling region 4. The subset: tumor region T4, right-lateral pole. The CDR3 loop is CSVARGGMEQYF. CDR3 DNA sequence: TGCAGCGTTGCAAGAGGGGGTATGGAGCAGTACTTC.